Sequencing of this T cell receptor (beta chain) was carried out in a study of T cells after yellow fever vaccination. Overall study: Libraries from low-cell-number fractions were prepared with the SMART-Seq v4 Ultra Low Input RNA kit. Study-wide findings and caveats: Detected again after the booster were most primary-vaccination clones, at 95% to 98% CD4 and 88% CD8. Weaker in magnitude, the secondary response showed a faster peak on day 5 versus 15.

Making TCR cDNA involved 5'RACE template switching, which added UMIs and a universal primer site. TCRdb reanalysed the 5' RACE reads using MiXCR and keeps one entry per CDR3 protein. This repertoire shows hundreds of thousands of distinct CDR3 sequences, about 12% found once; its top ten account for just under 15%. Germline assignment: CDR1 MNHEY and CDR2 SVGAGI. The CDR3 sequence is 18 residues long. V shed 4 bases, J shed 9 bases, and the junction held 16 bases outside the gene matches. In the case of this clonotype: Its antigen is undetermined.

The input for sequencing was PBMCs, taken on the day of the yellow fever booster vaccination. V is TRBV6-5 and J is TRBJ1-6, with 9 bases identical to TRBD1. The clonotype originates from a man aged 30 to 45 who received the YFV17D yellow fever vaccine. The CDR3 DNA reads as TGTGCCAGCAGTTCGGGACAGGGCCTATATGTTACTGGTTCACCCCTCCACTTT. Amino acid sequence: CASSSGQGLYVTGSPLHF.